The 2 T cell receptor beta chains reported below all come from one sample, sequenced in a study of cytomegalovirus exposure and HLA in healthy donors (dated 2017 in TCRdb). The library was produced with the immunoSEQ multiplex PCR assay. A mixture of 60 forward primers for TCR Vbeta segments and 13 reverse primers for TCR Jbeta segments was used in the multiplex PCR. TCRdb limited this immuneACCESS table to in-frame rearrangements with V and J called. A share of clones is missing; checked studies link under half to unresolved V genes, and the rest is unexplained. For this sample the table gives more than 85,000 clones, of which 60% to 70% were detected only once. The ten largest account for roughly 6% of the sample. The sequenced sample was PBMCs. The receptors stem from a woman in her thirties in good health and CMV-seronegative.

The chain combines TRBV5-6 with TRBJ1-1; weak D call: TRBD1 (6 bases). Germline V lookup: CDR1 SGHDT, CDR2 YYEEEE. The CDR3 extends over 16 amino acids. Trimming cost V 0 bases and J 0 bases, with 12 bases left between them. The CDR3 is CASSLVGTTMNTEAFF. CDR3 nucleotide sequence: TGTGCCAGCAGCTTGGTGGGGACAACGATGAACACTGAAGCTTTCTTT.

This chain uses TRBV5-6 with TRBJ2-5; a possible D gene is TRBD1 (6 bases). Germline lookup yields CDR1 SGHDT and CDR2 YYEEEE. The CDR3 is made up of 14 amino acids. The V and J ends lost 4 bases and 4 bases respectively, with 14 bases between them. The CDR3 DNA follows: TGTGCCAGCAGCCCATCACAGGGCGGAGAGACCCAGTACTTC. Its protein product is CASSPSQGGETQYF.